These 22 T cell receptor beta chains originate from one sample sequenced in a study of blood T cell repertoires in COVID-19. Only in-frame clones appear in the TCRdb table, and some are missing; sequencing was by immunoSEQ multiplex PCR. The sample yields under 250,000 clones, roughly 92% seen once. Sequenced material: peripheral blood. These receptor sequences come from a man aged 55 to 70 with COVID-19, enrolled during active disease.

This clone showed up just once. This chain joins TRBV2 and TRBJ1-4; D is possibly TRBD1 (6 bases). Germline V gene sequence: CDR1 SNHLY, CDR2 FYNNEI. The V gene lost 5 bases and the J gene lost 14 bases, with 21 bases spanning the gap. CDR3 length: 14 amino acids. CDR3 amino acids: CASSFRGQGSMLFF. CDR3 nucleotides: TGTGCCAGCAGTTTCAGGGGCCAGGGTAGTATGCTGTTTTTT.

V is TRBV3-1 (or the pseudogene TRBV3-2) and J is TRBJ2-1; TRBD2 might be the D (6 bases). The CDR3 runs 13 residues. V was clipped by 0 bases and J by 6 bases, with 6 bases between them. The V gene's germline CDR1 is LGHDT and CDR2 YNNKEL (reference sequence). For the CDR3, the DNA is TGTGCCAGCAGCCAAGATAGCGGCAATGAGCAGTTCTTC. Protein sequence: CASSQDSGNEQFF.

The rearrangement joins TRBV7-2 to TRBJ1-1, with a tentative D call TRBD1 (5 bases). Germline V gene lookup returns CDR1 SGHTA and CDR2 FQGNSA. V was clipped by 4 bases and J by 4 bases, with 13 bases between them. The CDR3 runs to 14 residues. CDR3 sequence: CASSSGGVGTEAFF. DNA of the CDR3: TGTGCCAGCAGCTCGGGGGGAGTGGGCACTGAAGCTTTCTTT.

The chain has TRBV4-1 and TRBJ2-7; 9 nucleotides line up with TRBD2. The germline gives CDR1 MGHRA, CDR2 YSYEKL. The CDR3 contains 14 residues. V was clipped by 3 bases and J by 7 bases; unmatched bases: 7. The DNA for the CDR3 is TGCGCCAGCAGCCAGGGACTAGCAGCCCTAGAGCAGTACTTC. Translation: CASSQGLAALEQYF.

This chain connects TRBV2 to TRBJ1-1; tentatively, D is TRBD1 (5 bases). CDR1 SNHLY and CDR2 FYNNEI come from the germline V gene. The ends were cut back, 8 bases at V and 0 bases at J, with 16 bases in the middle. CDR3 length equals 15 residues. The CDR3: CASSSLQVMNTEAFF. CDR3 bases: TGTGCCAGCTCCTCTTTACAGGTGATGAACACTGAAGCTTTCTTT.

The chain is built from TRBV6-4 and TRBJ2-3, with 7 nucleotides matching TRBD2. The V gene's germline CDR1 is MRHNA and CDR2 SNTAGT. V lost 1 base, J lost 0 bases, and 4 bases stayed unmatched. The CDR3 totals 16 residues. CDR3 region: CASSDFLADSTDTQYF. CDR3 coding DNA: TGTGCCAGCAGTGACTTCCTAGCGGATAGCACAGATACGCAGTATTTT.

This chain joins TRBV12-3 or TRBV12-4 and TRBJ1-3, with no clear D. The CDR3 consists of 12 residues. V was pared by 8 bases and J by 8 bases, with 13 bases between. This chain's CDR3 is CASDSLEDTIYF. The CDR3 DNA reads as TGTGCCAGCGATTCGCTGGAGGACACCATATATTTT.

As to this clone: This specimen includes other DNA sequences encoding the same CDR3. The gene calls are TRBV30 and TRBJ2-1, with TRBD2 as a possible D gene (5 bases). Germline assignment: CDR1 GTSNPN and CDR2 SVGIG (reference sequence). The CDR3 runs 13 residues. Trimming removed 0 bases at V and 4 bases at J, with 7 bases between. DNA of the CDR3: TGTGCCTGGAGTGTAGGGAGTTACAATGAGCAGTTCTTC. Residues: CAWSVGSYNEQFF.

The chain recombines TRBV10-3 with TRBJ2-2; D is ambiguous. The CDR3 sequence is 14 residues long. Per germline, CDR1 ENHRY and CDR2 SYGVKD. The V and J ends lost 3 bases and 2 bases respectively, with 7 bases between them. The CDR3 DNA sequence: TGTGCCATCAGTGAAAGCCAAAACACCGGGGAGCTGTTTTTT. Translating gives CAISESQNTGELFF.

The chain couples TRBV19 to TRBJ2-7; 12 bases line up with TRBD1. Trimming cost V 6 bases and J 6 bases; bases outside gene matches: 9. The CDR3 is made up of 15 amino acids. Germline CDR1 is LNHDA and CDR2 is SQIVND (reference sequence). The CDR3 here is CASRTGQGALAEQYF. Here the CDR3 DNA reads TGTGCCAGTAGGACGGGACAGGGGGCGCTTGCCGAGCAGTACTTC.

The rearrangement uses TRBV30 and TRBJ1-2, with TRBD1 matching over 8 bases. This CDR3 has 13 amino acids. Germline CDR1 reads GTSNPN; CDR2 reads SVGIG (reference sequence). V lost 5 bases to trimming and J lost 9 bases; unmatched junction nucleotides: 11. The DNA of the CDR3 is TGTGCCTGGTCTCCCGGACAGGGAGTTAGCTACACCTTC. This codes for CAWSPGQGVSYTF.

The chain combines TRBV4-3 with TRBJ2-5; 8 bases line up with TRBD2. This CDR3 region has 18 residues. The ends lost 1 base at V and 5 bases at J; junction bases unmatched: 15. Germline CDR1 reads LGHNA; CDR2 reads YSLEER. The CDR3 sequence: CASSQGRGTGGPRETQYF. In nucleotides, the CDR3 is TGCGCCAGCAGCCAAGGGCGGGGAACGGGAGGGCCGAGGGAGACCCAGTACTTC.

The chain joins TRBV28 to TRBJ2-1, with a possible D match to TRBD2 (5 bases). The V gene lost 5 bases and the J gene lost 0 bases, with 11 bases spanning the gap. Germline V gene sequence: CDR1 MDHEN, CDR2 SYDVKM. CDR3 size: 15 residues. The CDR3 DNA reads TGTGCCAGCAGTATCTTCGGAGGCTCCTACAATGAGCAGTTCTTC. It codes for CASSIFGGSYNEQFF.

The J gene is TRBJ2-5, the V gene TRBV11-3; 9 bases map to TRBD1. Germline CDR1 reads SGHNT; CDR2 reads YENEEA. The CDR3 is 15 amino acids. V lost 4 bases, J lost 2 bases, and 5 bases stayed unmatched. As DNA, the CDR3 is TGTGCCAGCAGCTACTCCGGGACAGGGCAAGAGACCCAGTACTTC. Encoded protein: CASSYSGTGQETQYF.

The chain uses TRBV4-3 and TRBJ2-2, with 7 bases lining up with TRBD2. The CDR3 consists of 19 residues. The J segment lost 5 bases and the V segment lost 0 bases, leaving 15 bases of the junction unmatched. Per the germline V gene, CDR1 is LGHNA and CDR2 is YSLEER. CDR3 nucleotides: TGCGCCAGCAGCCAAGACCCAAATCCCGTGGCGGGAGTAACCGGGGAGCTGTTTTTT. This encodes CASSQDPNPVAGVTGELFF.

J is TRBJ1-4 and V is TRBV5-1; 9 bases align to TRBD1. The CDR3 totals 14 residues. Per germline, CDR1 SGHRS and CDR2 YFSETQ. Germline trimming cut 4 bases from V and 7 bases from J; bases unmatched to any gene: 5. CDR3 sequence: CASSAGQGREKLFF. In nucleotides, the CDR3 is TGCGCCAGCAGCGCGGGACAGGGTCGTGAAAAACTGTTTTTT.

The rearrangement links TRBV5-1 to TRBJ2-7, with D possibly being TRBD1 (6 bases). Germline V gene data show CDR1 as SGHRS and CDR2 as YFSETQ. The V and J ends lost 0 bases and 1 base respectively, with 11 bases between them. The length of the CDR3 is 15 residues. CDR3 in DNA: TGCGCCAGCAGCTTGGCCTTAGGACAGTCCTACGAGCAGTACTTC. It yields the protein CASSLALGQSYEQYF.

The chain uses TRBV28 and TRBJ1-1; possible D gene TRBD1, 6 bases. Germline CDR1 MDHEN, CDR2 SYDVKM. CDR3 length equals 14 residues. Trimming pared 6 bases from V and 9 bases from J, leaving 20 bases between. CDR3 sequence reads: CASSPPPKQGQAFF. For the CDR3, the DNA is TGTGCCAGCAGCCCCCCCCCGAAACAGGGACAAGCTTTCTTT.

The chain recombines TRBV5-1 with TRBJ1-6; D not certain. The V gene's germline CDR1 is SGHRS and CDR2 YFSETQ. Between the trimmed V and J ends, which lost 0 bases and 0 bases, there was a span of 10 bases. This CDR3 has 17 amino acids. CDR3 in DNA: TGCGCCAGCAGCTTGGCTCGCCTGAGCTCCTATAATTCACCCCTCCACTTT. It codes for CASSLARLSSYNSPLHF.

This chain joins TRBV28 and TRBJ1-3, with 8 bases matching TRBD1. The CDR3 runs to 17 residues. Germline trimming cut 4 bases from V and 0 bases from J; bases unmatched to any gene: 8. Germline V gives CDR1 MDHEN, CDR2 SYDVKM. CDR3 loop: CASSSRDRRTSGNTIYF. Here the CDR3 DNA reads TGTGCCAGCAGTTCGCGGGACAGGCGAACCTCTGGAAACACCATATATTTT.

This clone has only one observation. This chain uses TRBV11-2 with TRBJ1-2; 9 bases line up with TRBD1. In germline, CDR1 is SGHAT, CDR2 FQNNGV. The CDR3 runs to 15 residues. The V and J ends lost 8 bases and 2 bases, in that order; junction bases with no gene match: 9. CDR3 in DNA: TGTGCCAGCGGAGGGGACAGGGTAGGAAACTATGGCTACACCTTC. Amino acid sequence: CASGGDRVGNYGYTF.

This chain connects TRBV29-1 to TRBJ2-1, with D tentatively TRBD1 (5 bases). Germline V gene data show CDR1 as SQVTM and CDR2 as ANQGSEA. The CDR3 contains 15 residues. The ends were cut back, 5 bases at V and 0 bases at J, with 14 bases in the middle. The DNA of the CDR3 is TGCAGCGTTCAAGCACAGGTTTACTCCTACAATGAGCAGTTCTTC. This translates into CSVQAQVYSYNEQFF.